Here is one T cell receptor (beta chain) with its context. Its antigen is not identified. Researchers partitioned CD4+ cells into CD45RA+ naive and CD45RA-negative memory subsets. V dropped 6 bases and J dropped 2 bases, with 12 bases sitting between them. The germline gives CDR1 SQVTM, CDR2 ANQGSEA. The CDR3 loop spans 13 amino acids. This sample was taken from a study of shared clonotypes between healthy human individuals. The study, taken as a whole, reports: Having only a few donors restricted how much genetic and exposure-history diversity was captured. A generally larger estimated richness was seen in naive subsets than in memory subsets.

Running of the assay took place at deep level. TCRdb's copy holds only in-frame clones and misses some; the assay was immunoSEQ multiplex PCR. The sample yields about 1.1 million clones, approximately 75% seen once. The chain links TRBV29-1 to TRBJ2-3, with TRBD1 as a possible D gene (7 bases). This sequence was found in a man aged 18 to 30 in good health. Some clones in this sample may be carry-over from other donors' samples. Sequencing was done on a sample of memory CD4+ T cells from PBMCs. As to subset: CD45RA-negative fraction. CDR3 bases: TGCAGCGTGCAGGGGGGTAACACAGATACGCAGTATTTT. This sequence encodes CSVQGGNTDTQYF.